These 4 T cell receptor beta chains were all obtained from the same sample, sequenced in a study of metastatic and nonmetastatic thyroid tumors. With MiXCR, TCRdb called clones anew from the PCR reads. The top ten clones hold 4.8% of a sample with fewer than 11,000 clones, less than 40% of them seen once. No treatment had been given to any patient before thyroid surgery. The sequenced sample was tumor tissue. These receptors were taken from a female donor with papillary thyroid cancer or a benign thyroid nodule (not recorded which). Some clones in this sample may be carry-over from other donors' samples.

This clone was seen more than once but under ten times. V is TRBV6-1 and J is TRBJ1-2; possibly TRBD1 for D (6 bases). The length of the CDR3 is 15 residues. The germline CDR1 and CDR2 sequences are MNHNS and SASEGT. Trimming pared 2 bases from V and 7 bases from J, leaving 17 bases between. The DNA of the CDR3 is TGTGCCAGCAGTGAACCCCCAACAGGGTGGAGTGGCTACACCTTC. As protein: CASSEPPTGWSGYTF.

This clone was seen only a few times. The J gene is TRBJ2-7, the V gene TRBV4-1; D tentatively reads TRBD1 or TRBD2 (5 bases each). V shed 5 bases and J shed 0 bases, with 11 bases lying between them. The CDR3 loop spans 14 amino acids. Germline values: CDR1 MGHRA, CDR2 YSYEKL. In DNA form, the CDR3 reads TGCGCCAGCAGCACCCGGGACGACTCCTACGAGCAGTACTTC. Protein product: CASSTRDDSYEQYF.

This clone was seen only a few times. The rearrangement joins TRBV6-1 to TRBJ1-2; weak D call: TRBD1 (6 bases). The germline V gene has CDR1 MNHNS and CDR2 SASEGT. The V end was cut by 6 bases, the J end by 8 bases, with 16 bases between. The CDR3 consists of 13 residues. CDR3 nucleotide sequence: TGTGCCAGCAGCGCCGCAGGGGATCGGGGCTACACCTTC. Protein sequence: CASSAAGDRGYTF.

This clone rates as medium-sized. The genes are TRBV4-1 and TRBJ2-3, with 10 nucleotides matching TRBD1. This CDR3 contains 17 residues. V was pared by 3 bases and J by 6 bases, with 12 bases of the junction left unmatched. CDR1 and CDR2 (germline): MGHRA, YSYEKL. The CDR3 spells CASSQGTGALFTDTQYF. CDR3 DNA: TGCGCCAGCAGCCAGGGGACAGGGGCCCTTTTTACGGATACGCAGTATTTT.